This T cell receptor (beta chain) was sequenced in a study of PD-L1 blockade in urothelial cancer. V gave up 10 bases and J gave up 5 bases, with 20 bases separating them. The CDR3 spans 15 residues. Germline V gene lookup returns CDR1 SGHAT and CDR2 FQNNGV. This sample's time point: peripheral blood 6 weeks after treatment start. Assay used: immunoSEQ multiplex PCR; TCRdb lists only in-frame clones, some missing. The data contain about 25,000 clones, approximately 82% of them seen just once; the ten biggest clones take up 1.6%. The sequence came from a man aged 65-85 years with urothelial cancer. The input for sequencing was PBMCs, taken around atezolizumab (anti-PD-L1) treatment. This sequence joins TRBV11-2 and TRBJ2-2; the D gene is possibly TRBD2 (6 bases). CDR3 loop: CATKTRGFRTGELFF. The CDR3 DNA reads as TGTGCCACGAAAACGCGGGGTTTTCGAACCGGGGAGCTGTTTTTT.